The present entry profiles one TCR beta chain with its context. The antigen is unknown. The CDR3 length is 16 residues. Germline CDR1 reads MNHEY; CDR2 reads SMNVEV (reference sequence). J lost 1 base, V lost 6 bases, and 8 bases had no gene match. PCR employed 60 Vbeta and 13 Jbeta primers. The method was immunoSEQ multiplex PCR; TCRdb's version includes in-frame clones alone and lacks a portion of them. The sample contains 150,000 to 200,000 clones, 68% of which appear only once. These data belong to a study of cytomegalovirus exposure and HLA in healthy donors. Study-level points and caveats: Across donors, presence/absence analyses took sequencing depth to be roughly uniform. It was likely that a cluster of highly shared sequence variants was a sequencing artifact.

The V call is TRBV27, the J call TRBJ1-1, with 10 bases identical to TRBD1. The TCR sequence derives from a man aged 50 or older in good health and CMV-seronegative. Sample: PBMCs. CDR3 residues: CASSPRQGAQNTEAFF. The CDR3 DNA sequence: TGTGCCAGCAGCCCAAGACAGGGGGCTCAGAACACTGAAGCTTTCTTT.